This entry is about one T cell receptor (beta chain). Its target is not known. The V end lost 2 bases, the J end lost 5 bases, and 9 bases lay between the germline ends. This CDR3 is built from 14 residues. CDR1 and CDR2 from the germline V gene are SEHNR and FQNEAQ (reference sequence). Repertoires were generated with immunoSEQ multiplex PCR, while TCRdb's copy carries only in-frame clones and drops some. The sample records around 20,000 clones, 70% being singletons. Sequencing was preceded by expansion of antigen-specific CD4+ T cells with viral peptide pools in the ViraFEST assay. Researchers isolated CD4+ T cells once approximately eleven days of culture had elapsed. Having tested negative for nucleocapsid antibodies, the vaccine recipients showed no prior SARS-CoV-2 infection. Cultivation was performed at a few million PBMC per well with roughly 10 IU/ml IL-2 and about 9.6 ug/ml peptides added.

These data are taken from a study of vaccination effects on CD4 cells after COVID-19. This TCR came from a human donor who received a COVID-19 vaccine. The V call is TRBV7-9, the J call TRBJ2-2; weak D call: TRBD1 (6 bases). The sample here was CD4+ T cells from PBMCs cultured with HCoV-229E spike peptides, taken before COVID-19 vaccination. This CDR3 is CASSLSGTTGELFF. The CDR3 coding sequence is TGTGCCAGCAGCTTATCCGGGACAACCGGGGAGCTGTTTTTT. Looking up the rest from reference TRBV7-9 and TRBJ2-2 gives the full variable domain: DTGVSQNPRHKITKRGQNVTFRCDPISEHNRLYWYRQTLGQGPEFLTYFQNEAQLEKSRLLSDRFSAERPKGSFSTLEIQRTEQGDSAMYLCASSLSGTTGELFFGEGSRLTVL.